The 18 T cell receptor beta chains below were found in one sample sequenced in a study of draining lymph node invasion in breast cancer. In TCRdb, the bulk RNA-seq reads were re-called with MiXCR into one record per CDR3 protein. Of around 3,500 distinct CDR3 sequences listed, 60% to 85% were seen once; the top ten hold about 1.8%. Cells sorted as CD4+ CD45RA- CD25- were taken as memory conventional CD4 T cells. The specimen sequenced was sorted memory CD4+ effector T cells from a lymph node. The receptors stem from a female donor with luminal breast cancer.

This chain uses TRBV6-2 or TRBV6-3 with TRBJ1-3; no clear D gene. This CDR3 has 16 amino acids. Germline assignment: CDR1 MNHEY and CDR2 SVGEGT. The V gene lost 6 bases and the J gene lost 4 bases, with 19 bases spanning the gap. The CDR3 sequence: CASRGHLDLPGNTIYF. The CDR3 region has the DNA TGTGCCAGCAGGGGCCATCTGGACTTACCGGGAAACACCATATATTTT.

J is TRBJ1-5 and V is TRBV6-1; D is unclear. Germline V lookup: CDR1 MNHNS, CDR2 SASEGT. The CDR3 length is 13 residues. The V end lost 2 bases, the J end lost 9 bases, and 11 bases lay between the germline ends. CDR3 residues: CASSERRDLPQHF. The DNA of the CDR3 is TGTGCCAGCAGTGAAAGGAGGGATTTGCCCCAGCATTTT.

This clonotype has more than one count but fewer than ten. The chain links TRBV24-1 to TRBJ2-6; D gene ambiguous. Trimming took 5 bases from V and 0 from J, leaving 16 bases between them. The germline CDR1 and CDR2 sequences are KGHDR and SFDVKD. The CDR3 extends over 18 amino acids. CDR3 sequence reads: CATSVSRPDGSGANVLTF. DNA for the CDR3: TGTGCCACCAGTGTTAGCCGCCCGGACGGCTCTGGGGCCAACGTCCTGACTTTC.

The chain uses TRBV11-3 and TRBJ1-2; D unclear. V was clipped by 1 base and J by 8 bases, with 8 bases between them. From germline, CDR1 is SGHNT and CDR2 YENEEA. CDR3 length equals 12 residues. Written as DNA, the CDR3 is TGTGCCAGCAGCTTAGTCGGCTCGGGCTACACCTTC. Amino acid sequence: CASSLVGSGYTF.

V gene TRBV6-5 combines with J gene TRBJ1-2; perhaps TRBD1 as D (6 bases). V lost 4 bases to trimming and J lost 2 bases, with 11 bases between them. This CDR3 spans 14 amino acids. In germline, CDR1 is MNHEY, CDR2 SVGAGI. This CDR3 reads CASSWSQGNYGYTF. The CDR3 region has the DNA TGTGCCAGCAGTTGGTCTCAGGGGAACTATGGCTACACCTTC.

The chain joins TRBV12-3 or TRBV12-4 to TRBJ1-1; D possibly corresponds to TRBD1 (5 bases). V was trimmed by 2 bases and J by 7 bases, leaving 11 bases between them. The CDR3 loop spans 13 amino acids. As DNA, the CDR3 is TGTGCCAGCAGTTTACGGGGCGGGGGTGAAGCTTTCTTT. Translation: CASSLRGGGEAFF.

The J gene is TRBJ2-3, the V gene TRBV7-2, with 8 bases fitting TRBD2. This CDR3 is built from 16 residues. CDR1 and CDR2 (germline): SGHTA, FQGNSA. Germline trimming cut 2 bases from V and 5 bases from J; bases unmatched to any gene: 9. The CDR3 sequence is CASSLSMRAGVDTQYF. CDR3 sequence (DNA): TGTGCCAGCAGCTTATCGATGCGAGCGGGAGTAGATACGCAGTATTTT.

This clonotype was found once. The chain links TRBV4-2 to TRBJ2-3; no clear D. CDR1 is LGHNA, CDR2 YNFKEQ, per germline. V lost 0 bases, J lost 3 bases, and 7 bases lay in between. This CDR3 is built from 14 residues. CDR3 amino acids: CASSQDESTDTQYF. The CDR3 bases are TGTGCCAGCAGCCAAGATGAAAGTACAGATACGCAGTATTTT.

The rearrangement links TRBV4-2 to TRBJ2-5; D not resolved. The CDR3 spans 15 residues. V lost 4 bases and J 1 base, leaving 13 bases between the germline ends. In germline, CDR1 is LGHNA, CDR2 YNFKEQ. In nucleotides, the CDR3 is TGTGCCAGCAGCCCCCTTAGAGGAATCCAAGAGACCCAGTACTTC. As protein: CASSPLRGIQETQYF.

The CDR3 loop is CASSSHGGVVRETQYF. CDR3 in DNA: TGTGCCAGCAGCTCCCACGGCGGGGTGGTGAGAGAGACCCAGTACTTC. The chain joins TRBV4-2 to TRBJ2-5; D may be TRBD2 (6 bases). The CDR3 loop spans 16 amino acids. The germline V and J ends were trimmed by 5 bases and 4 bases, with 20 bases remaining between them. The germline gives CDR1 LGHNA, CDR2 YNFKEQ.

The V gene is TRBV20-1, the J gene TRBJ2-1; 8 bases match TRBD2. From germline, CDR1 is DFQATT and CDR2 SNEGSKA (reference sequence). The CDR3 is 11 amino acids. Losses at the gene ends were 3 bases for V and 15 bases for J; bases not matched to a gene: 7. CDR3 sequence: CSAREGTSAFF. CDR3 in DNA: TGCAGTGCTAGGGAGGGGACTAGTGCGTTCTTC.

The J gene is TRBJ1-2, the V gene TRBV19; the D gene is possibly TRBD1 (5 bases). The ends were cut back, 4 bases at V and 4 bases at J, with 19 bases in the middle. The CDR3 consists of 16 residues. CDR1 and CDR2 from the germline V gene are LNHDA and SQIVND (reference sequence). This chain's CDR3 is CASSTLTAELIYGYTF. The CDR3 bases are TGTGCCAGTAGTACACTGACAGCCGAACTTATCTATGGCTACACCTTC.

The rearrangement joins TRBV5-5 to TRBJ1-2, with D hard to call. Per the germline V gene, CDR1 is SGHKS and CDR2 is YYEKEE (reference sequence). This CDR3 has 13 residues. V lost 4 bases and J 4 bases, leaving 11 bases between the germline ends. The CDR3 region is CASSSGEGYGYTF. Here the CDR3 DNA reads TGTGCCAGCAGCAGCGGGGAAGGCTATGGCTACACCTTC.

This chain uses TRBV12-3 or TRBV12-4 with TRBJ1-5; D remains unclear. Trimming left V 6 bases short and J 7 bases short, with 13 bases between. This CDR3 has 13 residues. The chain's CDR3 is CASSLAQFQPQHF. As DNA, the CDR3 is TGTGCCAGCAGCCTCGCGCAGTTCCAGCCCCAGCATTTT.

The chain uses TRBV6-5 and TRBJ2-7; tentative D call: TRBD1 (5 bases). In germline, CDR1 is MNHEY, CDR2 SVGAGI. The CDR3 length is 14 residues. V was trimmed by 2 bases and J by 2 bases, leaving 10 bases between them. The CDR3 loop is CASSYRGATYEQYF. CDR3 bases: TGTGCCAGCAGTTACAGGGGCGCAACCTACGAGCAGTACTTC.

The gene calls are TRBV5-5 and TRBJ1-1, with TRBD1 as a possible D gene (6 bases). V dropped 4 bases and J dropped 5 bases, with 18 bases sitting between them. Germline loops: CDR1 SGHKS, CDR2 YYEKEE (reference sequence). The CDR3 spans 15 residues. CDR3 in DNA: TGTGCCAGCAGCGGCGGGACACAGGGATGGACTGAAGCTTTCTTT. It codes for CASSGGTQGWTEAFF.

The gene calls are TRBV28 and TRBJ1-3, with D possibly being TRBD1 (6 bases). Trimming removed 7 bases at V and 0 bases at J, with 13 bases between. This CDR3 has 15 amino acids. CDR1 is MDHEN, CDR2 SYDVKM, per germline. The CDR3 reads CASTSGQPSGNTIYF. CDR3 nucleotide sequence: TGTGCCAGCACCTCCGGACAGCCCTCTGGAAACACCATATATTTT.

This rearrangement joins TRBV12-3 or TRBV12-4 to TRBJ2-5, with a tentative D call TRBD2 (7 bases). The CDR3 has 15 amino acids. The ends were cut back, 4 bases at V and 4 bases at J, with 16 bases in the middle. CDR3 residues: CASSYGRGAAETQYF. The CDR3 DNA follows: TGTGCCAGCAGTTATGGACGGGGGGCAGCAGAGACCCAGTACTTC.